This TCR beta chain was sequenced in a study of blood T cell repertoires in COVID-19 (dated by TCRdb to 2020 to 2022). With respect to the entire study: Samples from collaborators originated in the United States, Italy and Spain and spanned both the acute and convalescent phases of COVID-19. Deeply sampled blood TCRbeta repertoires from subjects exposed to, actively infected with, or recovered from COVID-19 were included in the dataset. Where available, HLA class I and class II types were obtained from metadata supplied by the sample provider rather than from assay-based typing. Samples came from the ongoing ImmuneRACE study (first 160 participants) plus 1,254 subjects from 6 global collaborators. The repertoires were made available in a free public database intended to serve as a resource for research on the immune response to SARS-CoV-2. A de-identified subject ID, COVID-19 status, age in years and sex were almost always included in the sample metadata. The material from the prospective study consisted of cDNA or gDNA derived from T cells, B-cell-depleted T cells, or PBMCs. Overall study results and their limits: The amount of clinical and demographic metadata varied by source and participant and was provided uncurated.

Concerning this clone: Its recognized antigen is unknown. No quality values exist for individual bases; no much larger clone is one base distant.

TCRbeta CDR3 regions were amplified from genomic DNA using the immunoSEQ Assay, a bias-controlled multiplex PCR. Turning to the authors' computational methods: The number of nucleated cells in each sample was estimated from the amplification of reference gene primers within the assay. Sequence reads were collapsed and filtered to measure the absolute abundance of every unique TCRbeta CDR3 rearrangement. For each sample, productive Simpson clonality was calculated as the square root of Simpson's diversity index over productive rearrangements. Not all clones reach the TCRdb copy of this immuneACCESS table, which keeps in-frame sequences only. Checked studies attribute under half of the gap to unresolved V genes and leave the rest unexplained. The DNA gave D and trimming, while V, J and clone size come from that table. The sample records about 64,000 clones, 88% of which are singletons. Clones ranked in the top ten supply approximately 45% of the sample.

One collaborating source in Seattle enrolled patients during active infection and followed them longitudinally through the course of disease. The collaborating institutions used their own protocols to collect whole blood in K2EDTA tubes. For TCRbeta analysis, collaborators shipped samples in one of three forms: frozen whole blood, isolated PBMCs, or DNA extracted from either of those sample types. Inclusive of the bounding cysteine and phenylalanine, the CDR3 is 13 residues long. This entry keeps only the CDR3 DNA: 39 bases, framed from base 1. Trimming removed 10 bases from V and 6 bases from J; the gene matches leave 9 bases unexplained. The germline V gene (reference sequence) supplies CDR1 LNHDA and CDR2 SQIVND.

The V and J segments used are TRBV19 and TRBJ1-2; 9 central bases correspond to TRBD1. The sequenced sample was peripheral blood. This sequence originates from a woman in her sixties or seventies with COVID-19, enrolled during active disease. The CDR3 has the sequence CATLSGQGDGYTF. In nucleotides, the sequence is TGTGCCACCCTCTCGGGACAGGGCGATGGCTACACCTTC. Supplemented by the reference TRBV19 and TRBJ1-2 proteins around the CDR3, the complete variable domain is DGGITQSPKYLFRKEGQNVTLSCEQNLNHDAMYWYRQDPGQGLRLIYYSQIVNDFQKGDIAEGYSVSREKKESFPLTVTSAQKNPTAFYLCATLSGQGDGYTFGSGTRLTVV.